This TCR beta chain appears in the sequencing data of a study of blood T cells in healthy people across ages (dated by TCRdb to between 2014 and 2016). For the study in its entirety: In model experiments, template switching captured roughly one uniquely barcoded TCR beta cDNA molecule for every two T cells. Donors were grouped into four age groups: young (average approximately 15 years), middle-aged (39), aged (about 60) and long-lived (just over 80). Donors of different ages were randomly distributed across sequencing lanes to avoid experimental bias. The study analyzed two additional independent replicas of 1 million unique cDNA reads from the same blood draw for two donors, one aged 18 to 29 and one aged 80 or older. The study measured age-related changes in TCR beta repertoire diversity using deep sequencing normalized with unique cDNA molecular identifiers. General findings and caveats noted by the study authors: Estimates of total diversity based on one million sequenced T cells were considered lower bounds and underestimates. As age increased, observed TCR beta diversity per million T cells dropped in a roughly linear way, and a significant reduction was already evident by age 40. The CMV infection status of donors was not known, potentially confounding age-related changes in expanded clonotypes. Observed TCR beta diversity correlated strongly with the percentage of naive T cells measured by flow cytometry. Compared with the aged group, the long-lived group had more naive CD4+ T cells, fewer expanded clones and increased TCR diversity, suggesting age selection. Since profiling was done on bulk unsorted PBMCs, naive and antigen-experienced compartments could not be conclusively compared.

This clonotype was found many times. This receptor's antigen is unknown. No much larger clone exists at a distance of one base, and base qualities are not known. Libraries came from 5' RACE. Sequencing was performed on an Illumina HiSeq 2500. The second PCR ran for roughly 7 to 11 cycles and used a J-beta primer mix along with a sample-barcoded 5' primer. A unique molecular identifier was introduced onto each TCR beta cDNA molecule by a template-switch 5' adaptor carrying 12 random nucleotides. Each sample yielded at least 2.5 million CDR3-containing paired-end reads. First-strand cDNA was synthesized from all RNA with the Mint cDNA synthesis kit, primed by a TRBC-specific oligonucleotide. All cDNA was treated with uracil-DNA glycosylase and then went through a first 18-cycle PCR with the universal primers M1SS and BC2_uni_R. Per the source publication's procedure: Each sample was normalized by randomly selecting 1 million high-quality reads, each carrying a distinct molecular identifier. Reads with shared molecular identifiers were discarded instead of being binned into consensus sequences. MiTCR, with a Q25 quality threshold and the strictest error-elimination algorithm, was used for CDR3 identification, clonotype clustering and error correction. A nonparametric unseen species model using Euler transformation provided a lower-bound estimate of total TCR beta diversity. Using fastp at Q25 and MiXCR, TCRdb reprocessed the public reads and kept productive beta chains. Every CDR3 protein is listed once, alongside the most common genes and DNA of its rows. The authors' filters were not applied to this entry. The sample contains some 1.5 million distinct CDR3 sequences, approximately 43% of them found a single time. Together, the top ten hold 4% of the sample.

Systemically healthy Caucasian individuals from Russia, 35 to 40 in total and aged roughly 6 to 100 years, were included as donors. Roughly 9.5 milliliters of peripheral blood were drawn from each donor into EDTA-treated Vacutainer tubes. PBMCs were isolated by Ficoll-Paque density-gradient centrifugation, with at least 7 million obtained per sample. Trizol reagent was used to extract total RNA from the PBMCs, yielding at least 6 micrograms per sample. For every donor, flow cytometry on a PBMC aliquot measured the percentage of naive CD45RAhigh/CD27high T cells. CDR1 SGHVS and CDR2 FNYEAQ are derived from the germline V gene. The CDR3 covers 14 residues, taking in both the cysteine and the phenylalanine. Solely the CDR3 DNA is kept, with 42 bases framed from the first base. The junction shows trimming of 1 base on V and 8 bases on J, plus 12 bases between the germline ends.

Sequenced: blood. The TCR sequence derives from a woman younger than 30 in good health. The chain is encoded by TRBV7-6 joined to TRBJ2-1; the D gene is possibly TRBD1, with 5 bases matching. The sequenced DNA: TGTGCCAGCAGCTTAGAGTGGGGCAGTGATGAGCAGTTCTTC. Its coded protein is CASSLEWGSDEQFF.